These T cell receptor beta chains were read from a single sample in a study of T cells after posttransplantation cyclophosphamide. Clones were sequenced by immunoSEQ multiplex PCR, and TCRdb holds only the in-frame ones, with some missing. This sample shows about 30,000 clones and no singletons; under 5.5% rests with the ten largest. Sequencing was carried out using PBMCs. The source of these receptors is a woman under 40 in good health and a related stem cell transplant donor. Each CDR3 is given with its conserved first and last residue. Fields, in order: V gene, clone size, D gene, J gene, CDR3 protein, CDR3 DNA. A D gene is named only where the DNA matches it firmly. Size values are once, few and many counts, or a class for expanded clones, and some rows have none.

V gene: TRBV29-1
clone size: few
D gene: TRBD1
J gene: TRBJ1-2
CDR3 protein: CSVIREQGAGYTF
CDR3 DNA: TGCAGCGTAATCAGGGAGCAGGGGGCTGGCTACACCTTC

V gene: TRBV18
clone size: many
D gene: -
J gene: TRBJ2-7
CDR3 protein: CASSPVVADEQYF
CDR3 DNA: TGTGCCAGCTCACCCGTCGTAGCGGACGAGCAGTACTTC

V gene: TRBV24-1
clone size: -
D gene: TRBD2
J gene: TRBJ2-3
CDR3 protein: CATSDGLALNPSTDTQYF
CDR3 DNA: TGTGCCACCAGTGATGGACTAGCGTTGAATCCTAGCACAGATACGCAGTATTTT

V gene: TRBV7-6
clone size: -
D gene: -
J gene: TRBJ1-2
CDR3 protein: CASSRAQGTYGYTF
CDR3 DNA: TGTGCCAGCAGCCGTGCACAGGGAACCTATGGCTACACCTTC

V gene: TRBV11-3
clone size: -
D gene: TRBD1
J gene: TRBJ2-3
CDR3 protein: CASSYHRGADTQYF
CDR3 DNA: TGTGCCAGCAGCTACCACAGGGGCGCAGATACGCAGTATTTT

V gene: TRBV6-1
clone size: medium-sized
D gene: TRBD2
J gene: TRBJ2-5
CDR3 protein: CASSEASGGQETQYF
CDR3 DNA: TGTGCCAGCAGTGAAGCTAGCGGGGGCCAAGAGACCCAGTACTTC

V gene: TRBV9
clone size: few
D gene: TRBD1
J gene: TRBJ1-1
CDR3 protein: CASSVVPIRDRGAGTEAFF
CDR3 DNA: TGTGCCAGCAGCGTAGTCCCTATCCGGGACAGGGGGGCAGGCACTGAAGCTTTCTTT

V gene: TRBV24-1
clone size: few
D gene: TRBD1
J gene: TRBJ1-5
CDR3 protein: CATSEGRQGKFQPQHF
CDR3 DNA: TGTGCCACCAGTGAGGGGAGACAGGGCAAGTTCCAGCCCCAGCATTTT

V gene: TRBV29-1
clone size: -
D gene: -
J gene: TRBJ1-2
CDR3 protein: CSVEEGDIYGYTF
CDR3 DNA: TGCAGCGTTGAAGAAGGGGATATCTATGGCTACACCTTC

V gene: TRBV5-1
clone size: many
D gene: -
J gene: TRBJ2-5
CDR3 protein: CASSLALGTGETQYF
CDR3 DNA: TGCGCCAGCAGCTTGGCCCTGGGTACCGGGGAGACCCAGTACTTC

V gene: TRBV10-1
clone size: many
D gene: -
J gene: TRBJ1-1
CDR3 protein: CASCNSDDTEAFF
CDR3 DNA: TGCGCCAGCTGTAACAGTGATGACACTGAAGCTTTCTTT

V gene: TRBV4-1
clone size: many
D gene: TRBD1
J gene: TRBJ1-6
CDR3 protein: CASSWDRGSSPLHF
CDR3 DNA: TGCGCCAGCAGCTGGGACAGGGGGAGTTCACCCCTCCACTTT

V gene: TRBV4-1
clone size: many
D gene: -
J gene: TRBJ1-5
CDR3 protein: CASSQVALGPISTNQPQHF
CDR3 DNA: TGCGCCAGCAGCCAAGTGGCGCTGGGCCCCATTAGTACTAATCAGCCCCAGCATTTT